This TCR beta chain was identified during a study of human T cells and chemical hapten exposure (dated by TCRdb to the early 2020s). Context from the whole study: For sensitization, 2% DPC in acetone was applied to a roughly 2 cm by roughly 2 cm area of upper inner arm skin. Weekly therapeutic DPC doses were additionally applied to the scalp of patients throughout the roughly 23-week study period. Patch testing on the upper back used Finn chambers containing 0.01% DPC, with scoring done after 6 days according to International Contact Dermatitis Research Group standards. In alopecia patients, the study followed how the peripheral blood TCR repertoire changed in vivo over primary and secondary sensitization to diphenylcyclopropenone (DPC), a hapten. The patient cohort, mostly female, included alopecia areata with under or over 50% scalp involvement, alopecia totalis and alopecia universalis. Blood samples were taken from patients before sensitization (week 0) and then at 2, 6 and about 24 weeks after DPC sensitization. Roughly 30 alopecia patients gave blood for TCR sequencing at one to four time points (pre-sensitization, 2, 6 and 24 weeks). The libraries were sequenced as a pool, and the TCR yield per sample differed mostly because of small variations in library volumes within the pool.

Ten or more counts support this clonotype. The specificity of this receptor is unknown. Per-nucleotide qualities are absent, and no much larger clonotype sits a single base away. CDR1 and CDR2, per the germline V gene, are SQVTM and ANQGSEA. CDR3 length: 11 amino acids, cysteine to phenylalanine. The sequence is cut down to CDR3 DNA, 33 bases in frame from base 1. The junction carries 4 bases between V and J, which are trimmed by 6 bases and 0 bases respectively. The time point label here, explained by the study, means: patch test 3, about 24 weeks after DPC sensitization. The sample's treatment or condition label, in plain terms: therapeutic diphenylcyclopropenone sensitization with weekly scalp DPC. Blood at each patch-test visit was drawn before the patch test was applied. To be eligible, patients had to be aged 18 to 70, diagnosed with alopecia and judged suitable for DPC therapy, while pregnant patients were excluded. Total RNA was extracted from unfractionated whole blood that had been collected in Tempus Blood RNA tubes.

Study-wide conclusions, independent of this receptor: Compared with pre-sensitization or healthy control sets, expanded TCRs formed significantly more large CDR3 similarity clusters, which is consistent with antigen-driven responses. Because all patients had alopecia, a presumed autoimmune disease, the immune response of the patients might differ from that of healthy individuals. Repeated subsampling changed both the strength of the expansion versus patch-test correlation and the threshold at which the correlation became significant. A positive correlation was found between the number of PT1 expanded TCRs and patch test score, with significance reached at thresholds 8, 16 and 32 but not 4. The number of TCRs above 1 in 1000 frequency did not change with DPC sensitization; there was no evidence of global repertoire structure alterations.

Preparation of the library involved RACE. Reads for this sample came from a NextSeq 500. During library preparation, unique molecular identifiers were attached to individual cDNA molecules so that TCRs could be counted quantitatively and reproducibly. For every blood RNA sample, sequencing covered both the TCR alpha and TCR beta chains. In the authors' own workflow: The median number of TCRs per sample was some 100,000, ranging from 23,224 to 690,600. V, J and CDR3 annotation of the TCR reads was performed with the Decombinator software suite. For the PS versus PT1 abundance plots, all samples were subsampled to the same number of TCRs (28,000). Expanded TCRs were defined as absent before sensitization and observed at least eight times at the 2-week time point. TCRdb cleaned the public reads at Q25 with fastp, built clones with MiXCR and kept in-frame beta chains. A single entry per CDR3 protein holds the most common genes and DNA from its merged rows. The V and J calls and clone size come from TCRdb's table, not from the authors' own analysis. The sample table lists more than 80,000 distinct CDR3 sequences, 10% to 12% of them with a count of one. Around 3.8% of the sample is held by the ten biggest clonotypes.

The chain joins TRBV29-1 to TRBJ2-3; the D gene identity is not certain. The source was whole blood, collected in connection with sensitization to the hapten diphenylcyclopropenone (DPC). The clonotype originates from a woman aged 45-65 years with alopecia areata. Some clones in this sample may be carry-over from other donors' samples. The DNA sequence is as follows: TGCAGCGTCGGGAGCACAGATACGCAGTATTTT. Its coded protein is CSVGSTDTQYF.